This T cell receptor beta chain was obtained from a study of blood T cell repertoires in COVID-19. The CDR3 is made up of 14 amino acids. The germline V gene has CDR1 LNHNV and CDR2 YYDKDF (reference sequence). V was clipped by 5 bases and J by 4 bases, with 11 bases between them. The repertoire was sequenced with immunoSEQ multiplex PCR; TCRdb's copy has only in-frame clones and lacks some. This sample has about 310,000 clones, with around nine tenths found just once. Sequenced input: peripheral blood. The clonotype comes from a man between 65 and 85 years old with acute or convalescent COVID-19. The chain carries TRBV15 and TRBJ2-2; D uncertain. The CDR3 region has the DNA TGTGCCACCAGCTCCAAGCTAAGCACCGGGGAGCTGTTTTTT. It encodes CATSSKLSTGELFF.